This TCR beta chain was observed in a study of blood T cell repertoires in COVID-19 (dated by TCRdb to 2020 to 2022). Regarding the study in general: Collaborator samples came from the United States, Italy and Spain and covered acute and convalescent phases of COVID-19. The dataset comprised deeply sampled blood TCRbeta repertoires from subjects exposed to, actively infected with, or recovered from COVID-19. Where available, HLA class I and class II types were obtained from metadata supplied by the sample provider rather than from assay-based typing. The material from the prospective study consisted of cDNA or gDNA derived from T cells, B-cell-depleted T cells, or PBMCs. The repertoires were made available in a free public database intended to serve as a resource for research on the immune response to SARS-CoV-2. Nearly every sample came with metadata listing a de-identified subject ID, COVID-19 status, age in years and sex. The samples were drawn from the first 160 participants of the ongoing ImmuneRACE study and from 1,200 or so subjects provided by 6 global collaborators.

TCRbeta CDR3 regions were amplified from genomic DNA using the immunoSEQ Assay, a bias-controlled multiplex PCR. As for how the authors treated the data: Within the assay, amplification of reference gene primers was used to estimate how many nucleated cells each sample contained. To quantify the absolute abundance of each unique TCRbeta CDR3 rearrangement, sequence reads were collapsed and filtered. For each sample, productive Simpson clonality was calculated by taking the square root of Simpson's diversity index across productive rearrangements. Here the immuneACCESS table is served through TCRdb, limited to in-frame sequences with V and J called. Missing clones are a known gap in these copies; in checked studies unresolved V genes cover under half, and the rest lacks a known reason. The V and J calls and clone size come from that table; D and trimming were worked out from the DNA. This sample is represented by around 130,000 clones; roughly 80% of them were singletons. 9.5% to 13% of the sample rests with the top ten.

General conclusions and limits of the study: The amount of clinical and demographic metadata varied by source and participant and was provided uncurated.

Whole blood was collected in K2EDTA tubes by collaborating institutions according to the institutions' own protocols. Collaborator samples were shipped for TCRbeta analysis as frozen whole blood, isolated PBMCs, or DNA extracted from either sample type. From the cysteine up to the phenylalanine, the CDR3 has a length of 14 residues. Only the CDR3 portion is preserved as DNA: 42 bases, with reading frame beginning at the first base. As encoded in the germline V gene, CDR1 is MDHEN while CDR2 is SYDVKM. Trimming accounts for 5 bases at V and 9 bases at J, while the number of junction bases matched to no gene is 9. As regards this clone: It lacks a known antigen. No much larger clone is present one base from it, and per-base qualities are unavailable.

Sequencing input: peripheral blood. The receptor was isolated from a human donor in a cohort sampled during active COVID-19. This receptor chain uses TRBV28 and TRBJ1-2, with 10 bases aligning to TRBD1. The DNA sequence is TGTGCCAGCAGTCCGGGACAGGGGCTAATTCGCTACACCTTC. Its protein product is CASSPGQGLIRYTF.